Listed here are 10 T cell receptor beta chains from one sample, sequenced in a study of blood T cells in healthy people across ages. Using a J-beta primer mix together with a sample-barcoded 5' primer, a second PCR was run for roughly 6 to 12 cycles. TCRdb re-called the 5' RACE reads with MiXCR, one entry per CDR3 protein. The repertoire has about 670,000 distinct CDR3 sequences, 40% to 45% of them found once; the top ten carry 30%. Sequencing used blood. The receptors here all came from a man at least 80 years old in good health.

The sample holds many counts of this clonotype. This chain uses TRBV7-2 with TRBJ2-6; TRBD2 might be the D (5 bases). This CDR3 comprises 17 residues. V was pared by 8 bases and J by 0 bases, with 17 bases between. Germline CDR1 SGHTA, CDR2 FQGNSA. The chain's CDR3 is CASGVRTGISGANVLTF. The DNA of the CDR3 is TGTGCCAGCGGAGTACGGACCGGGATCTCTGGGGCCAACGTCCTGACTTTC.

Comments on this clonotype: A clone one base away is much larger, so this may be a read error. The rearrangement uses TRBV5-1 and TRBJ2-1, with D hard to call. This CDR3 comprises 15 residues. CDR1 and CDR2 from the germline V gene are SGHRS and YFSETQ. V was clipped by 1 base and J by 3 bases, with 11 bases between them. DNA for the CDR3: TGCGCCAGCAGCTTGATGGCAAGCTTCTACAATGAGCAGTTCTTC. Residues: CASSLMASFYNEQFF.

This clonotype was detected only once. The rearrangement links TRBV18 to TRBJ2-5, with 7 bases matching TRBD2. V was pared by 0 bases and J by 5 bases, with 3 bases of the junction left unmatched. The CDR3 runs to 14 residues. Germline loops: CDR1 KGHSH, CDR2 LQKENI. CDR3 DNA: TGTGCCAGCTCACCACCGGCGGGAGATGAGACCCAGTACTTC. Residues: CASSPPAGDETQYF.

This clonotype has ten or more counts. The CDR3 region has the DNA TGCAGTGCCCGGCGTACAGATACGCAGTATTTT. This sequence encodes CSARRTDTQYF. This chain connects TRBV20-1 to TRBJ2-3; D is uncertain. The CDR3 loop spans 11 amino acids. Germline V gene data show CDR1 as DFQATT and CDR2 as SNEGSKA (reference sequence). V was clipped by 6 bases and J by 3 bases, with 7 bases between them.

The rearrangement joins TRBV7-2 to TRBJ2-4; D tentatively reads TRBD1 or TRBD2 (5 bases each). The CDR3 runs 13 residues. V lost 1 base, J lost 13 bases, and 14 bases lay in between. Looked up from germline, CDR1 is SGHTA and CDR2 is FQGNSA. Here the CDR3 DNA reads TGTGCCAGCAGCTTAGAACCCCTAGGGGAGCAGTACTTC. Translating it yields CASSLEPLGEQYF.

The chain couples TRBV10-3 to TRBJ1-1; D is possibly TRBD1 (6 bases). The V gene lost 7 bases and the J gene lost 1 base, with 19 bases spanning the gap. The CDR3 consists of 16 residues. The V gene's germline CDR1 is ENHRY and CDR2 SYGVKD. The CDR3 region is CAITLDRRDWNTEAFF. In DNA form, the CDR3 reads TGTGCCATCACCCTAGACAGGCGAGATTGGAACACTGAAGCTTTCTTT.

This clonotype occurred a few times. V is TRBV27 and J is TRBJ2-1; TRBD2 aligns across 16 bases. Per the germline V gene, CDR1 is MNHEY and CDR2 is SMNVEV (reference sequence). The CDR3 consists of 20 residues. J was trimmed by 1 base and V by 1 base; bases with no gene match: 7. The CDR3: CASSLFPQGLAGGSYNEQFF. In nucleotides, the CDR3 is TGTGCCAGCAGTTTATTTCCACAGGGACTAGCGGGAGGGTCCTACAATGAGCAGTTCTTC.

Turning to this clonotype: The junction departs from germline at one end; a sequencing error may be responsible. V is TRBV11-3 and J is TRBJ2-3, with D maybe TRBD1 (6 bases). CDR1 is SGHNT and CDR2 is YENEEA in the germline V gene. The CDR3 covers 14 residues. As DNA, the CDR3 is TGTGCCAGCAGCGTAAGGGACACCTCCGATATGCAGTATTTT. Its protein is CASSVRDTSDMQYF.

This chain connects TRBV20-1 to TRBJ2-5; the match to TRBD1 covers 8 bases. The V gene's germline CDR1 is DFQATT and CDR2 SNEGSKA (reference sequence). This CDR3 spans 14 amino acids. Germline trimming cut 6 bases from V and 1 base from J; bases unmatched to any gene: 7. The DNA of the CDR3 is TGCAGTGCAGAAAGACAGGGGATCCAAGAGACCCAGTACTTC. Protein: CSAERQGIQETQYF.

This clonotype was seen a few times. The chain links TRBV29-1 to TRBJ1-1; D is unresolved. The V and J ends lost 8 bases and 1 base respectively, with 14 bases between them. This CDR3 comprises 13 residues. Looked up from germline, CDR1 is SQVTM and CDR2 is ANQGSEA. Here the CDR3 reads CSTRTEPNTEAFF. In DNA form, the CDR3 reads TGCAGCACAAGAACAGAGCCGAACACTGAAGCTTTCTTT. Filled out from reference TRBV29-1 and TRBJ1-1, the complete variable domain reads SAVISQKPSRDICQRGTSLTIQCQVDSQVTMMFWYRQQPGQSLTLIATANQGSEATYESGFVIDKFPISRPNLTFSTLTVSNMSPEDSSIYLCSTRTEPNTEAFFGQGTRLTVV.